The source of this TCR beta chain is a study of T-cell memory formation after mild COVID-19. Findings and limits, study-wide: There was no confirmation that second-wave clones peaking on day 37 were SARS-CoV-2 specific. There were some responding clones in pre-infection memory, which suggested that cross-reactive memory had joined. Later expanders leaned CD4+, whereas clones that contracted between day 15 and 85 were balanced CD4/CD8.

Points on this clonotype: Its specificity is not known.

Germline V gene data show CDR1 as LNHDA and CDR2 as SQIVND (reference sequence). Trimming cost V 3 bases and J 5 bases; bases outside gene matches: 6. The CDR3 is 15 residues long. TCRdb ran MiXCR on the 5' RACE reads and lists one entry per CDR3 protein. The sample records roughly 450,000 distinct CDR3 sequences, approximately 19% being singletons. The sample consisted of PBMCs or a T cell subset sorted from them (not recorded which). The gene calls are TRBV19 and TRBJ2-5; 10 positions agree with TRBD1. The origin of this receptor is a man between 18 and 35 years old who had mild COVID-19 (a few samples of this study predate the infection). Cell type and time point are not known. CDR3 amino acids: CASSIWTGGLETQYF. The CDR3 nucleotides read TGTGCCAGTAGTATTTGGACAGGGGGATTGGAGACCCAGTACTTC.